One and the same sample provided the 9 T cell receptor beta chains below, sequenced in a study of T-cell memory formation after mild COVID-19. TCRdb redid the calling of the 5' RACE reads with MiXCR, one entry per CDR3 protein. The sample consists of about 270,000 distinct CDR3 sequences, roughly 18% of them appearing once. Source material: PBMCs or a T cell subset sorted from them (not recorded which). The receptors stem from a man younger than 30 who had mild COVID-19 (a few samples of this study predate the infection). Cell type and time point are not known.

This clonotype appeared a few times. CDR3 loop: CSVSRDTQYF. The CDR3 DNA reads TGCAGCGTCAGTAGAGATACGCAGTATTTT. The V gene is TRBV29-1, the J gene TRBJ2-3; no clear D. The CDR3 contains 10 residues. Trimming removed 6 bases from V and 5 bases from J, with 6 bases in between. The germline V gene has CDR1 SQVTM and CDR2 ANQGSEA.

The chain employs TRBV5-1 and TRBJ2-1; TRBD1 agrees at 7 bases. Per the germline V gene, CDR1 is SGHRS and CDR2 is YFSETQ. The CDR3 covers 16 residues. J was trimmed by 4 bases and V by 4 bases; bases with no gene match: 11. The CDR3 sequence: CASSTLGGRGYNEQFF. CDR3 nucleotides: TGCGCCAGCAGCACCCTAGGGGGCAGAGGATACAATGAGCAGTTCTTC. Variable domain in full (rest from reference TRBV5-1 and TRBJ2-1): KAGVTQTPRYLIKTRGQQVTLSCSPISGHRSVSWYQQTPGQGLQFLFEYFSETQRNKGNFPGRFSGRQFSNSRSEMNVSTLELGDSALYLCASSTLGGRGYNEQFFGPGTRLTVL.

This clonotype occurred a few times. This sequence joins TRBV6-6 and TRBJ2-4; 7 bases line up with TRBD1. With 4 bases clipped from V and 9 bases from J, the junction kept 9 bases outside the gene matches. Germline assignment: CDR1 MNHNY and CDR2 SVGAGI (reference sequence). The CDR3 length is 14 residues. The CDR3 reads CASSSTGWWGIQYF. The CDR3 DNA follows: TGTGCCAGCAGTTCGACAGGGTGGTGGGGCATTCAGTACTTC.

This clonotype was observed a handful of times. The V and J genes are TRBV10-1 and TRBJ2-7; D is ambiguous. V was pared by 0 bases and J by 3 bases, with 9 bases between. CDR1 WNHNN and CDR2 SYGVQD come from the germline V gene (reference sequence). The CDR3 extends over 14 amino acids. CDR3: CASSESPGRYEQYF. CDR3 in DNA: TGCGCCAGCAGTGAGTCGCCAGGCCGCTACGAGCAGTACTTC.

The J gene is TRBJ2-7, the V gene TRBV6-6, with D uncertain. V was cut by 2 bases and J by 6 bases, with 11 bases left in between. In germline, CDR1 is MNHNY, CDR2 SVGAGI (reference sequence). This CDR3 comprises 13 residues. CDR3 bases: TGTGCCAGCAGTTACGGGGAATGGGTCGAGCAGTACGTC. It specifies CASSYGEWVEQYV.

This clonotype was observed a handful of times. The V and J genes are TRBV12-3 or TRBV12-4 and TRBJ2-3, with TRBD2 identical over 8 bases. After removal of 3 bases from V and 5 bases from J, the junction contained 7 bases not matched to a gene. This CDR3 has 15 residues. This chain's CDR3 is CASSFSAGAEDTQYF. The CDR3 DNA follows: TGTGCCAGCAGTTTTTCAGCGGGGGCCGAAGATACGCAGTATTTT.

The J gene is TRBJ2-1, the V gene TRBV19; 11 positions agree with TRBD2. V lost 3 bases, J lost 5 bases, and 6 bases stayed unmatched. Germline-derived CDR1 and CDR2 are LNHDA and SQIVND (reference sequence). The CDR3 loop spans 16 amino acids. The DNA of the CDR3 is TGTGCCAGTAGTATCATCCCACTAGCGGGAGACAATGAGCAGTTCTTC. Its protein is CASSIIPLAGDNEQFF.

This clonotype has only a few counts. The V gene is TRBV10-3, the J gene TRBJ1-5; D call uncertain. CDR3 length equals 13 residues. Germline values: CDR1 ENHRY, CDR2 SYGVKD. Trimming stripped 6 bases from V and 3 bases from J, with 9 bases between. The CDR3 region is CAISPATNQPQHF. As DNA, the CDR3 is TGTGCCATCAGCCCGGCCACCAATCAGCCCCAGCATTTT.

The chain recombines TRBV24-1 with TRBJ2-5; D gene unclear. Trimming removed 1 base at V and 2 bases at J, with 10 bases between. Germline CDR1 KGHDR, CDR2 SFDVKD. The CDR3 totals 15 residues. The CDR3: CATSDLTDRQETQYF. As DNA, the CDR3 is TGTGCCACCAGTGATTTAACAGATCGTCAAGAGACCCAGTACTTC.